A selection of T cell receptor beta chains follows, all from one sample in a study of PD-1 blockade in classical Hodgkin lymphoma. Sequencing was performed with immunoSEQ multiplex PCR; in TCRdb, only in-frame clones are kept and a portion is missing. The repertoire holds 90,000 or so clones, 80% to 95% seen once, with 2.6% in the top ten. The sequences come from peripheral blood mononuclear cells (PBMCs), collected before the second cycle of nivolumab. The receptor set was obtained from a human donor with classical Hodgkin lymphoma. Both conserved end residues are part of each CDR3. A D gene is named only where the DNA matches it firmly. Expanded clones get a size class; other rows say once, few or many, or leave the size out.

>-|TRBV2|once|TRBJ1-2
CASISEVAGWYTF
TGTGCCAGCATCTCGGAAGTAGCTGGGTGGTACACCTTC
>-|TRBV20-1|few|TRBJ1-5
CSASDQPQHF
TGCAGTGCCTCAGATCAGCCCCAGCATTTT
>TRBD2|TRBV11-2|-|TRBJ2-2
CASSLRAGGDTGELFF
TGTGCCAGCAGCTTAAGAGCGGGAGGGGACACCGGGGAGCTGTTTTTT
>-|TRBV5-6|once|TRBJ2-3
CASSLVGGGTDTQYF
TGTGCCAGCAGCTTGGTGGGAGGGGGGACAGATACGCAGTATTTT
>TRBD2|TRBV9|-|TRBJ2-7
CASSVAGTSGGVSYEQYF
TGTGCCAGCAGCGTAGCCGGGACTAGCGGGGGCGTCTCCTACGAGCAGTACTTC
>-|TRBV6-5|-|TRBJ2-5
CASNYQETQYF
TGTGCCAGCAACTACCAAGAGACCCAGTACTTC
>-|TRBV9|-|TRBJ2-3
CASSVVADTQYF
TGTGCCAGCAGCGTAGTGGCGGATACGCAGTATTTT
>-|TRBV7-2|-|TRBJ2-7
CASSLMVSRAVEQYF
TGTGCCAGCAGCTTAATGGTATCGCGAGCGGTTGAGCAGTACTTC
>TRBD1|TRBV15|-|TRBJ1-5
CATSRDRWSGGGQPQHF
TGTGCCACCAGCAGAGATCGTTGGTCAGGGGGCGGACAGCCCCAGCATTTT
>-|TRBV30|once|TRBJ1-1
CAWSVFVTGLDTEAFF
TGTGCCTGGAGTGTATTCGTAACAGGGCTCGACACTGAAGCTTTCTTT
>-|TRBV15|-|TRBJ2-1
CATSSGYEQFF
TGTGCCACCAGCTCAGGCTATGAGCAGTTCTTC
>TRBD1|TRBV15|-|TRBJ2-7
CATSRRKPGTDFYEQYF
TGTGCCACCAGCCGGCGAAAACCCGGGACAGACTTCTACGAGCAGTACTTC
>-|TRBV5-6|once|TRBJ2-1
CASSPRGFNEQFF
TGTGCCAGCAGCCCCCGGGGGTTCAATGAGCAGTTCTTC
>-|TRBV5-1|-|TRBJ2-5
CASRGIKETQYF
TGCGCCAGCAGGGGGATAAAAGAGACCCAGTACTTC
>-|TRBV6-1|-|TRBJ2-7
CASIYPPYEQYF
TGTGCCAGCATTTATCCGCCCTACGAGCAGTACTTC
>TRBD2|TRBV7-6|-|TRBJ2-3
CASSKGTSGMSTDTQYF
TGTGCCAGCAGCAAGGGGACTAGCGGGATGTCGACAGATACGCAGTATTTT
>TRBD1|TRBV10-3|-|TRBJ1-2
CASGGDRGLNYGYTF
TGTGCCAGCGGGGGGGACAGGGGACTGAACTATGGCTACACCTTC